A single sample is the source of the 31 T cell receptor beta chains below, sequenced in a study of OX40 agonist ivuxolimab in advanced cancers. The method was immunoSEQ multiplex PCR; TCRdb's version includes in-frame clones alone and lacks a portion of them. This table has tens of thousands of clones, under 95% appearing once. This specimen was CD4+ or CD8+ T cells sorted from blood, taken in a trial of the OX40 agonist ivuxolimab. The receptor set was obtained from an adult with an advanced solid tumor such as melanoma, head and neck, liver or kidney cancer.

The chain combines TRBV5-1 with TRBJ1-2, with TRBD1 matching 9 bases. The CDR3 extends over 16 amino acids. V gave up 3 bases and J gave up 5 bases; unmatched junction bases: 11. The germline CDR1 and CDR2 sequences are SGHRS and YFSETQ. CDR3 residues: CASSSPGTGSYYGYTF. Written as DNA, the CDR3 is TGCGCCAGCAGCTCCCCCGGGACAGGGAGCTATTATGGCTACACCTTC.

The CDR3 protein is CASSLSPSDTQYF. The CDR3 region has the DNA TGTGCCAGCAGCTTAAGTCCATCAGATACGCAGTATTTT. The chain recombines TRBV7-9 with TRBJ2-3; D not certain. Germline CDR1 and CDR2: SEHNR and FQNEAQ (reference sequence). The CDR3 is 13 amino acids. The germline V and J ends were trimmed by 2 bases and 4 bases, with 7 bases remaining between them. Complete variable domain (other parts from reference TRBV7-9 and TRBJ2-3): DTGVSQNPRHKITKRGQNVTFRCDPISEHNRLYWYRQTLGQGPEFLTYFQNEAQLEKSRLLSDRFSAERPKGSFSTLEIQRTEQGDSAMYLCASSLSPSDTQYFGPGTRLTVL.

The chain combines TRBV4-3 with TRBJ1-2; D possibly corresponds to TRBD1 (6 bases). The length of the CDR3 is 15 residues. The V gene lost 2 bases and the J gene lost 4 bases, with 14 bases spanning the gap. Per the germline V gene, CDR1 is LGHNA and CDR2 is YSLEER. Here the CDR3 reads CASSQIPGTSYGYTF. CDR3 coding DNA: TGCGCCAGCAGCCAAATTCCCGGGACATCCTATGGCTACACCTTC.

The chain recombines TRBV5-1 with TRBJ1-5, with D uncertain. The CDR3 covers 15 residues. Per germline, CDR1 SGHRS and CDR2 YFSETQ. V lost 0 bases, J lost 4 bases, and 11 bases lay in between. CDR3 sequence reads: CASSLDGEGNQPQHF. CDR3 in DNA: TGCGCCAGCAGCTTGGACGGGGAGGGAAATCAGCCCCAGCATTTT. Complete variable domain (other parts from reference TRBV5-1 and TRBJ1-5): KAGVTQTPRYLIKTRGQQVTLSCSPISGHRSVSWYQQTPGQGLQFLFEYFSETQRNKGNFPGRFSGRQFSNSRSEMNVSTLELGDSALYLCASSLDGEGNQPQHFGDGTRLSIL.

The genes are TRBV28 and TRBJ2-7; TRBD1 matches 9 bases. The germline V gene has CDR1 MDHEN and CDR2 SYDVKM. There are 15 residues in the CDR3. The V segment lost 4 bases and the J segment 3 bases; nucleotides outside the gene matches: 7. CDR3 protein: CASSSTGGEVYEQYF. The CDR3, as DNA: TGTGCCAGCAGTTCTACAGGGGGCGAAGTCTACGAGCAGTACTTC. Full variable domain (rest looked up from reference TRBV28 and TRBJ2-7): DVKVTQSSRYLVKRTGEKVFLECVQDMDHENMFWYRQDPGLGLRLIYFSYDVKMKEKGDIPEGYSVSREKKERFSLILESASTNQTSMYLCASSSTGGEVYEQYFGPGTRLTVT.

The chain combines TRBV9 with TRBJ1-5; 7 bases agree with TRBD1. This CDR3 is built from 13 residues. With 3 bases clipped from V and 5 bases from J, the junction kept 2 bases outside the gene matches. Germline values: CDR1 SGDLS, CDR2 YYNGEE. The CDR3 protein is CASSAGQDQPQHF. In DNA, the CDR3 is TGTGCCAGCAGCGCAGGACAGGATCAGCCCCAGCATTTT.

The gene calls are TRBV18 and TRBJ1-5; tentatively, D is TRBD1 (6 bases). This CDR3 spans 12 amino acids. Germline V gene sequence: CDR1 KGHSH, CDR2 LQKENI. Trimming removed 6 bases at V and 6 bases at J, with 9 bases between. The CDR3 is CASSPDSQPQHF. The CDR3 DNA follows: TGTGCCAGCTCCCCGGACAGTCAGCCCCAGCATTTT.

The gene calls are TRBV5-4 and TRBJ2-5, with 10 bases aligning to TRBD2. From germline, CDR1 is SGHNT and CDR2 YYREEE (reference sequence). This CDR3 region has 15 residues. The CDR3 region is CAASTRGSGRETQYF. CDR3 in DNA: TGTGCTGCCAGCACCCGAGGTAGCGGGAGGGAGACCCAGTACTTC. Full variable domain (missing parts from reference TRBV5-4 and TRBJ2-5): ETGVTQSPTHLIKTRGQQVTLRCSSQSGHNTVSWYQQALGQGPQFIFQYYREEENGRGNFPPRFSGLQFPNYSSELNVNALELDDSALYLCAASTRGSGRETQYFGPGTRLLVL.

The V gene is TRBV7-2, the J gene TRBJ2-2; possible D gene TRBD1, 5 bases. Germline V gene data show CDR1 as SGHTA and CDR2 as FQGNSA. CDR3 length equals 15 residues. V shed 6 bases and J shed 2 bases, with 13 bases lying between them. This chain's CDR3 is CASSLNRFNTGELFF. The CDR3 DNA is TGTGCCAGCAGTCTCAACAGGTTTAACACCGGGGAGCTGTTTTTT.

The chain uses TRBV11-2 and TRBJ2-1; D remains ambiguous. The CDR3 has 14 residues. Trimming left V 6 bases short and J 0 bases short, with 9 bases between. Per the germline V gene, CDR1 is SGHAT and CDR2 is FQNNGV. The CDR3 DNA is TGTGCCAGCAGGAGTCCTAGCTCCTACAATGAGCAGTTCTTC. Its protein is CASRSPSSYNEQFF.

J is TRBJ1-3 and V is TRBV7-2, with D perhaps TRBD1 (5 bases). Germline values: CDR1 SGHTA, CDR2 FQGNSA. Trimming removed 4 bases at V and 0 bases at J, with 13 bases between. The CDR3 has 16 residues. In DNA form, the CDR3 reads TGTGCCAGCAGCTCGGGACCGCCGAGCTCTGGAAACACCATATATTTT. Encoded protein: CASSSGPPSSGNTIYF.

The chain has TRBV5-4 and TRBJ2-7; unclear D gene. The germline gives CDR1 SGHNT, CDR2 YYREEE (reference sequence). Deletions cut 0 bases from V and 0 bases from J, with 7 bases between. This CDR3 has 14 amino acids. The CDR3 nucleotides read TGTGCCAGCAGCTTGGGTCATAGCTCCTACGAGCAGTACTTC. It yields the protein CASSLGHSSYEQYF. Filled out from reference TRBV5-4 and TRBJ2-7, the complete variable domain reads ETGVTQSPTHLIKTRGQQVTLRCSSQSGHNTVSWYQQALGQGPQFIFQYYREEENGRGNFPPRFSGLQFPNYSSELNVNALELDDSALYLCASSLGHSSYEQYFGPGTRLTVT.

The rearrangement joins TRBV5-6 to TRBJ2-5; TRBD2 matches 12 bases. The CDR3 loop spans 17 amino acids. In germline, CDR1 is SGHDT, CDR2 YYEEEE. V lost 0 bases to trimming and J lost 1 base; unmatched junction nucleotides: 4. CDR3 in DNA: TGTGCCAGCAGCTTGGCAAGACTAGCGGGAGCCCAAGAGACCCAGTACTTC. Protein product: CASSLARLAGAQETQYF.

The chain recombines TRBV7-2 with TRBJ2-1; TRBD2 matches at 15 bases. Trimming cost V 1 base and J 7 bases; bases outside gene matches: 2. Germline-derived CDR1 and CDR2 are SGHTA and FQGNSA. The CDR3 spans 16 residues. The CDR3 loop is CASSLVGTSGRNEQFF. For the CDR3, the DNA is TGTGCCAGCAGCTTAGTGGGGACTAGCGGGAGGAATGAGCAGTTCTTC.

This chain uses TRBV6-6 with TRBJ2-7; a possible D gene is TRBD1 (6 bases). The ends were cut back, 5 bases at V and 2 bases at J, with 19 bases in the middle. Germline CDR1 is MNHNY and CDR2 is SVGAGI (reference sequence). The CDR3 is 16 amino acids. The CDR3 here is CASSPYPRTVTYEQYF. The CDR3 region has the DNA TGTGCCAGCAGTCCATACCCTAGGACAGTAACCTACGAGCAGTACTTC.

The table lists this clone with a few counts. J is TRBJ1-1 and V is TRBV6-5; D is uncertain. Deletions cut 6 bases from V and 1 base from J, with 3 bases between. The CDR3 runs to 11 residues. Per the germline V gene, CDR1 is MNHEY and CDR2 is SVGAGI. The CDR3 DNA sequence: TGTGCCAGCAGGAAGAACACTGAAGCTTTCTTT. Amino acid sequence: CASRKNTEAFF.

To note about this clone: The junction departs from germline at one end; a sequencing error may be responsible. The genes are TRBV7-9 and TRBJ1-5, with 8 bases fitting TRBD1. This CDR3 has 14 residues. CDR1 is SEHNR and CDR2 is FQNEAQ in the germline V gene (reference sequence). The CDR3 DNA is TGTGCCAGCAGCCTTGGACAGGGCAAGCAGCCCCAGCATTTT. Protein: CASSLGQGKQPQHF.

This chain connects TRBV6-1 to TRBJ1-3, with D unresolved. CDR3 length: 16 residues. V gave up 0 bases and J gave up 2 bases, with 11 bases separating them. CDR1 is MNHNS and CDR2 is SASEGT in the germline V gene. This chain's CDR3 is CASSEAWTGAGNTIYF. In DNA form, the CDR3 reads TGTGCCAGCAGTGAAGCATGGACCGGGGCTGGAAACACCATATATTTT.

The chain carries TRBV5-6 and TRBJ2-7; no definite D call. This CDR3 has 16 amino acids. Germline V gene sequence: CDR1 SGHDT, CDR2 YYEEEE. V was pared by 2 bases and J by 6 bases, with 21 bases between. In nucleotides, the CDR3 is TGTGCCAGCAGCTTAGATGTCCGACCAGGCCCCCTCGAGCAGTACTTC. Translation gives CASSLDVRPGPLEQYF.

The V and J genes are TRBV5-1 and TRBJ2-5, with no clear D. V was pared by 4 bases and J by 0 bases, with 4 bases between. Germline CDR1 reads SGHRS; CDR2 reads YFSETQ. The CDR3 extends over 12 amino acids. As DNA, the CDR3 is TGCGCCAGCAGCAAGAACCAAGAGACCCAGTACTTC. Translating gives CASSKNQETQYF.

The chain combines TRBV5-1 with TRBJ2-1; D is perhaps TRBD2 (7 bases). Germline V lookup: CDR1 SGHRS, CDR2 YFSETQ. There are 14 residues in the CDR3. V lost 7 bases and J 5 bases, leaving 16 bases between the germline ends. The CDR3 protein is CASHMGGAHNEQFF. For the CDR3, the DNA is TGCGCCAGCCACATGGGGGGGGCTCACAATGAGCAGTTCTTC.

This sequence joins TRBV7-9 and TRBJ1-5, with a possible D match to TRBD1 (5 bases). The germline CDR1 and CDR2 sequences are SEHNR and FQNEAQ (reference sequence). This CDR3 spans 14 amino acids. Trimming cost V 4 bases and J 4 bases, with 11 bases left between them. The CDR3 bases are TGTGCCAGCAGCTCCGTAGGGGATAATCAGCCCCAGCATTTT. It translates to CASSSVGDNQPQHF.

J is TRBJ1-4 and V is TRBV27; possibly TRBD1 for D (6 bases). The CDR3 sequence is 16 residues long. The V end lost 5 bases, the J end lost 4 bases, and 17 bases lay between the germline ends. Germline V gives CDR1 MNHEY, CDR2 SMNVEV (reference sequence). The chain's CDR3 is CASSAYSGTSNEKLFF. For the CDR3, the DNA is TGTGCCAGCAGTGCATATTCCGGGACAAGTAATGAAAAACTGTTTTTT.

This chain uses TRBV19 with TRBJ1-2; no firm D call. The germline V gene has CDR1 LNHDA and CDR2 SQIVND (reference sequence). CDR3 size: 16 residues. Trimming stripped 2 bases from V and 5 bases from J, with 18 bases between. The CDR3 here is CASSIPRDPRTYGYTF. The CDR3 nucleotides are TGTGCCAGTAGTATACCGCGGGATCCCCGCACATATGGCTACACCTTC.

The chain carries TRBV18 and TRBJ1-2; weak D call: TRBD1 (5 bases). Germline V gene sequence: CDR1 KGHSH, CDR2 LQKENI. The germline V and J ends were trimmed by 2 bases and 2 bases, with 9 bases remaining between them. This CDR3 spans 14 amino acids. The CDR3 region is CASSPGRGNYGYTF. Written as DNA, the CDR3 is TGTGCCAGCTCACCAGGGCGGGGGAACTATGGCTACACCTTC.

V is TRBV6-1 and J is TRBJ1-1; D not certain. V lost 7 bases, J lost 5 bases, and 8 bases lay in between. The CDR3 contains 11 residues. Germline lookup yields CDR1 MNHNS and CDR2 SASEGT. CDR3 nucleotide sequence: TGTGCCAGCACGGATATAACTGAAGCTTTCTTT. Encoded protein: CASTDITEAFF.

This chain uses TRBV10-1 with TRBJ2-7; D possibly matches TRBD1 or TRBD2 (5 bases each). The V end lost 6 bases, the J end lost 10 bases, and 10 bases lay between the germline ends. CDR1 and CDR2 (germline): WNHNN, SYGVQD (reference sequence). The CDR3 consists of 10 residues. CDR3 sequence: CASSLRGQYF. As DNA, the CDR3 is TGCGCCAGCAGCCTCCGGGGCCAGTACTTC.

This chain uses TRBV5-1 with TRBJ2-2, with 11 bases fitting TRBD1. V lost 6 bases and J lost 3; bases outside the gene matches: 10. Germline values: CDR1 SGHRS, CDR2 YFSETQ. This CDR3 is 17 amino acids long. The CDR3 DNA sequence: TGCGCCAGCAAACGGACAGGGGGCGCAGGTGACACCGGGGAGCTGTTTTTT. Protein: CASKRTGGAGDTGELFF.

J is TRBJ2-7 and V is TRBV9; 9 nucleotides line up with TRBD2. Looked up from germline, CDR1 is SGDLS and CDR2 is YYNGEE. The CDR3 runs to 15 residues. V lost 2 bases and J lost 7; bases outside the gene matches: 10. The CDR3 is CASSVAGAGGSEQYF. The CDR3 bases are TGTGCCAGCAGCGTCGCCGGAGCGGGAGGTTCAGAGCAGTACTTC.

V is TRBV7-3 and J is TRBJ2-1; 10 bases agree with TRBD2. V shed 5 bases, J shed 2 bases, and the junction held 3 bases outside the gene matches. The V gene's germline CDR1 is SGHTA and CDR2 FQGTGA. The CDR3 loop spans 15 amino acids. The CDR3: CASSRAGGPYNEQFF. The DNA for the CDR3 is TGTGCCAGCAGCCGAGCGGGAGGGCCCTACAATGAGCAGTTCTTC.

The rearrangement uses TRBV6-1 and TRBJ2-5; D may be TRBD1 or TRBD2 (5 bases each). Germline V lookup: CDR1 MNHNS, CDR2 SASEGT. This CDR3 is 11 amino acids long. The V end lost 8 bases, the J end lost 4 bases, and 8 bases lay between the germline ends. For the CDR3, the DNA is TGTGCCAGCGTGAGGGGAGAGACCCAGTACTTC. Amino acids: CASVRGETQYF.